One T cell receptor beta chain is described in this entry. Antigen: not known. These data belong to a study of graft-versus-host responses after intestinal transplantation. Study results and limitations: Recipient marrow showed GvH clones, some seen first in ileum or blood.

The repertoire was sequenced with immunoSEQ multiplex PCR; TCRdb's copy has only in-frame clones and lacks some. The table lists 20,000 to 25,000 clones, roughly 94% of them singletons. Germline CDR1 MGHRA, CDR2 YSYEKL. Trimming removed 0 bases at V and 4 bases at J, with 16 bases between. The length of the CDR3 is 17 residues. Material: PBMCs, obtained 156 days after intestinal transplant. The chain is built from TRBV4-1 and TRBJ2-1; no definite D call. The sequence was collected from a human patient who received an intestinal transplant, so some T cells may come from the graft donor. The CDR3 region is CASSQDLGEATYNEQFF. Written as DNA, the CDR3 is TGCGCCAGCAGCCAAGATCTGGGCGAGGCGACGTACAATGAGCAGTTCTTC.